This T cell receptor (beta chain) appears in the sequencing data of a study of T cells in Graves' hyperthyroidism and ophthalmopathy. The wider study: Any treatment followed the collection of peripheral blood at initial diagnosis.

In this sample, this clonotype turned up many times. CDR1 is SGHTA, CDR2 FQGTGA, per germline. The CDR3 has 14 amino acids. V was trimmed by 3 bases and J by 5 bases, leaving 12 bases between them. Template material for amplifying TCR beta CDR3 regions consisted of RNA transcripts. The HTBI primer set drove a first-round RT-PCR of the TCR CDR3. TCRdb re-called the multiplex PCR reads through MiXCR, storing one row per CDR3 protein. The repertoire holds 300,000 or so distinct CDR3 sequences, roughly 15% seen once, with around 33% in the top ten. The chain carries TRBV7-3 and TRBJ2-3; D uncertain. The sample taken for sequencing was blood. This sequence was found in a man in his thirties or forties with Graves' hyperthyroidism. CDR3 nucleotides: TGTGCCAGCAGCTTGGGTGCTGGAGAAGATACGCAGTATTTT. It encodes CASSLGAGEDTQYF.